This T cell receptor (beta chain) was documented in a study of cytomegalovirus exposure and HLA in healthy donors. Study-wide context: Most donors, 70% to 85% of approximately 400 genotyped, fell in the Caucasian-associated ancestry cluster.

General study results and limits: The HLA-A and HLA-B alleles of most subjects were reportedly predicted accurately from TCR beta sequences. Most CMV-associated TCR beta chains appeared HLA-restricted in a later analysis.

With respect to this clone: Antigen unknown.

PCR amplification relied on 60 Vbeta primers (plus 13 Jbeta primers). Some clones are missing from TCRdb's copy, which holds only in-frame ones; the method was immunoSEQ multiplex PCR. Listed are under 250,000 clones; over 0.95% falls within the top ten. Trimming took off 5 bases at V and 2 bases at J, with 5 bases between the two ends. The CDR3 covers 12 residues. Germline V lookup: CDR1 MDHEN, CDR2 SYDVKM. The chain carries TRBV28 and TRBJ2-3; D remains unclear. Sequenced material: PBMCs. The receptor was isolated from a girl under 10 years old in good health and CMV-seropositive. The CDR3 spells CASSQNTDTQYF. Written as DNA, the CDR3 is TGTGCCAGCAGTCAAAACACAGATACGCAGTATTTT.